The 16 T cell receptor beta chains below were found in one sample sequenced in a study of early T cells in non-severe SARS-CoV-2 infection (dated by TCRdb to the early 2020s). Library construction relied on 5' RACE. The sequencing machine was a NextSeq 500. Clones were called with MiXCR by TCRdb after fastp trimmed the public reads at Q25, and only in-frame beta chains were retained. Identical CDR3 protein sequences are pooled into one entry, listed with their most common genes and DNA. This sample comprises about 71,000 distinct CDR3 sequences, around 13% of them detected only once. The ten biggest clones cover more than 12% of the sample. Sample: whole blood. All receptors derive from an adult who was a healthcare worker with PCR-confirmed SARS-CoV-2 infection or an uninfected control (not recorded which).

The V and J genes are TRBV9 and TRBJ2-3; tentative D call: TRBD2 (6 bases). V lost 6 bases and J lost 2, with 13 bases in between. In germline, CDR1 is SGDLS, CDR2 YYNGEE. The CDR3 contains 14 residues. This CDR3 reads CASNTGGVTDTQYF. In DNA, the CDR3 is TGTGCCAGCAACACCGGGGGAGTCACAGATACGCAGTATTTT.

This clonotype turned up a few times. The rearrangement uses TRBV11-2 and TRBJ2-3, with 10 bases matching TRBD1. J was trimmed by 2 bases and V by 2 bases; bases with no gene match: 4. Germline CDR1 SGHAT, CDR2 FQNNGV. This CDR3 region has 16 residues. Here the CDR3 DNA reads TGTGCCAGCAGCTTATTTGGGACAGGGGCCACAGATACGCAGTATTTT. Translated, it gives CASSLFGTGATDTQYF.

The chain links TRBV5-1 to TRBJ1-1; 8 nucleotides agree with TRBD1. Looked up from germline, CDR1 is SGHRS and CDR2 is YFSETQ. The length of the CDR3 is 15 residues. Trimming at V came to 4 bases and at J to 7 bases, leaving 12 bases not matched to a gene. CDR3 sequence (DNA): TGCGCCAGCAGCCCCGGGCCAGGGGGCTTGGTTGAAGCTTTCTTT. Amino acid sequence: CASSPGPGGLVEAFF.

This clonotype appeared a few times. The CDR3 coding sequence is TGCGCCAGCAGGGAGGGAACTACCTACGAGCAGTACTTC. Its translation is CASREGTTYEQYF. The chain carries TRBV5-1 and TRBJ2-7; a possible D gene is TRBD2 (6 bases). The CDR3 runs 13 residues. Germline V gene sequence: CDR1 SGHRS, CDR2 YFSETQ. Trimming took off 5 bases at V and 2 bases at J, with 11 bases between the two ends.

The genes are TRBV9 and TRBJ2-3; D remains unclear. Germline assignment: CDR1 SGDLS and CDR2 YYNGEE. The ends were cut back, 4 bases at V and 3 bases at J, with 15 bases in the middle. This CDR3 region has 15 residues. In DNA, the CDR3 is TGTGCCAGCAGCTTTTCTGGTATGGGAACAGATACGCAGTATTTT. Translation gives CASSFSGMGTDTQYF.

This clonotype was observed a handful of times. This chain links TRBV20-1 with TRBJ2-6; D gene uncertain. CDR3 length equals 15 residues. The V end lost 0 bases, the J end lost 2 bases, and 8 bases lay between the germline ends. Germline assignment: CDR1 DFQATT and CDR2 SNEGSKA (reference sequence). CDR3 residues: CSARDGMTGANVLTF. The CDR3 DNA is TGCAGTGCTAGAGATGGCATGACTGGGGCCAACGTCCTGACTTTC.

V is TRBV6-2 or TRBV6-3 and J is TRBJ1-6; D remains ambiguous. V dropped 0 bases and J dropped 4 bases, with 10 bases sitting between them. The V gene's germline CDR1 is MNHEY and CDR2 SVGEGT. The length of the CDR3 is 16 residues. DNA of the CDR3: TGTGCCAGCAGTTACTCTTCAGTGGCATATAATTCACCCCTCCACTTT. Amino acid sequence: CASSYSSVAYNSPLHF.

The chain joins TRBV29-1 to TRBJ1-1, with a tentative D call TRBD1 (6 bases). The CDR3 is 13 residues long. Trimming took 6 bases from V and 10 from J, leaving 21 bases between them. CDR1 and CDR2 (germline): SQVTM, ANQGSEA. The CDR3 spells CSVPPVGGAAAFF. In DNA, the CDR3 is TGCAGCGTGCCCCCGGTAGGGGGGGCAGCAGCTTTCTTT.

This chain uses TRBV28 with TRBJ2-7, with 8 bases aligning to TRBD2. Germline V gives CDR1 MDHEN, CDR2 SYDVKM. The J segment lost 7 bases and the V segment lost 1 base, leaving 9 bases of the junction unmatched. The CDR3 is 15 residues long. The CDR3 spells CASSLSLAGRGEQYF. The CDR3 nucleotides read TGTGCCAGCAGTTTATCCTTAGCGGGACGGGGGGAGCAGTACTTC.

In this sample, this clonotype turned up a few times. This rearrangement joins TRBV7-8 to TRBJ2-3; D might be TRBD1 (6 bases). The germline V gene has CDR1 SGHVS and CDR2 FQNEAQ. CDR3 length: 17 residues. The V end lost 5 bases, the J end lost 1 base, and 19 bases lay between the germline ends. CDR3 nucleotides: TGTGCCAGCAGCCTCTACATTTCCAGGGGCGGCACAGATACGCAGTATTTT. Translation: CASSLYISRGGTDTQYF.

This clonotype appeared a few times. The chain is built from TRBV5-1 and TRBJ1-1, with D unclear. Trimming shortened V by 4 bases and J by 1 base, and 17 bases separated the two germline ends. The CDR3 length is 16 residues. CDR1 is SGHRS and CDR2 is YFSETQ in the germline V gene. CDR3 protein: CASSVGRRFSNTEAFF. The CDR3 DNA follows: TGCGCCAGCAGCGTGGGCCGGCGGTTTTCGAACACTGAAGCTTTCTTT.

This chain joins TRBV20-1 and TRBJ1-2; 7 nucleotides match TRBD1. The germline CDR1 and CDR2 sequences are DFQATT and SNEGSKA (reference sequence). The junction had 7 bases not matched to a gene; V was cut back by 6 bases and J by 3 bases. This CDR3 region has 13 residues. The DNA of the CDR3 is TGCAGTGCGCTCCGGACAGGCCACTATGGCTACACCTTC. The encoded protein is CSALRTGHYGYTF.

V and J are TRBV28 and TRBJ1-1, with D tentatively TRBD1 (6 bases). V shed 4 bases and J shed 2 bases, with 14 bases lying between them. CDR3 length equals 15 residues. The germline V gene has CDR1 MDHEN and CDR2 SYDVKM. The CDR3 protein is CASSSPGTINTEAFF. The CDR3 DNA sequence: TGTGCCAGCAGTTCCCCCGGGACAATTAACACTGAAGCTTTCTTT.

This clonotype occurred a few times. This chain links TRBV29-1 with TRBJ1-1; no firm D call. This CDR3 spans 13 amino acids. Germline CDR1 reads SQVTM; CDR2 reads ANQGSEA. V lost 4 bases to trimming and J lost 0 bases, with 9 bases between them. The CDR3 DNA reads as TGCAGCGTTGTAAGGCAGCTGAACACTGAAGCTTTCTTT. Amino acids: CSVVRQLNTEAFF.

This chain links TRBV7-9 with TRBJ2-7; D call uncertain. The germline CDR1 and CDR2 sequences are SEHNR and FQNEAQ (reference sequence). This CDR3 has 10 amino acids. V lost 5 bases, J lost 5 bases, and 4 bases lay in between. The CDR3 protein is CASSDDEQYF. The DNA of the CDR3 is TGTGCCAGCAGCGACGACGAGCAGTACTTC. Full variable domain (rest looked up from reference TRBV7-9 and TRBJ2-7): DTGVSQNPRHKITKRGQNVTFRCDPISEHNRLYWYRQTLGQGPEFLTYFQNEAQLEKSRLLSDRFSAERPKGSFSTLEIQRTEQGDSAMYLCASSDDEQYFGPGTRLTVT.

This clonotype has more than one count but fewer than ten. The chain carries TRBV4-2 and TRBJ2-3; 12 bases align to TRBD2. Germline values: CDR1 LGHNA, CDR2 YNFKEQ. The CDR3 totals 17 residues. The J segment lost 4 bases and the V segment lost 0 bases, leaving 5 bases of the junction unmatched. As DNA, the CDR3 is TGTGCCAGCAGCCAAGATGCTAGCGGGGGGGCAGCAGATACGCAGTATTTT. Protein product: CASSQDASGGAADTQYF.